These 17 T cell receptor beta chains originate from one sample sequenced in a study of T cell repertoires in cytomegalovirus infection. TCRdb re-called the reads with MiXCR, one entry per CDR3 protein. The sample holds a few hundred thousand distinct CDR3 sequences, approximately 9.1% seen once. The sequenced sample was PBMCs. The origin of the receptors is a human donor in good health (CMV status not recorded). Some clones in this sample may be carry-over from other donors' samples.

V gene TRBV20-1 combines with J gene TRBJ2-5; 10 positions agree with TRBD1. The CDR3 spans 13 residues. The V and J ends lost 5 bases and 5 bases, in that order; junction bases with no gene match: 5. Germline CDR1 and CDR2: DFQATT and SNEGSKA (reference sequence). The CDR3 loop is CSALRDRGETQYF. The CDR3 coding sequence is TGCAGTGCTCTCCGGGACAGGGGTGAGACCCAGTACTTC.

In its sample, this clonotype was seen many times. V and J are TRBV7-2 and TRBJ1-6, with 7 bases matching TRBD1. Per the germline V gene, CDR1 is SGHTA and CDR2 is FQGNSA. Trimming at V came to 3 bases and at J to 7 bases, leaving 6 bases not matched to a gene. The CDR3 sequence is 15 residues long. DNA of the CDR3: TGTGCCAGCAGCTTGGACCCGGGACAGAATTCACCCCTCCACTTT. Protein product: CASSLDPGQNSPLHF.

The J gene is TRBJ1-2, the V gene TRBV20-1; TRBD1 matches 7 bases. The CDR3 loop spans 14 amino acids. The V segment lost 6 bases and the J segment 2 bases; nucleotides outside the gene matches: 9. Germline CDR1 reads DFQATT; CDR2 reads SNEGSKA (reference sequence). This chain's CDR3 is CSAPPGQKNYGYTF. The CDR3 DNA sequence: TGCAGTGCCCCCCCGGGACAGAAAAACTATGGCTACACCTTC.

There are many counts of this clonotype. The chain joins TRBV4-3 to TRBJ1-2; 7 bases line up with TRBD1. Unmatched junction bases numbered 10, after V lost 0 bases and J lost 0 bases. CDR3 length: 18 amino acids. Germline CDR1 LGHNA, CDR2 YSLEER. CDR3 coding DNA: TGCGCCAGCAGCCAAGATGTATCAGGGGGTCTAACTAACTATGGCTACACCTTC. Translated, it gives CASSQDVSGGLTNYGYTF.

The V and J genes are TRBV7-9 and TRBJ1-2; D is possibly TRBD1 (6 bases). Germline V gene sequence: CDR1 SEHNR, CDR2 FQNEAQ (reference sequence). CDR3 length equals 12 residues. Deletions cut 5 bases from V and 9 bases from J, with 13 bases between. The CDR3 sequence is CASSPQDSRYTF. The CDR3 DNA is TGTGCCAGCAGCCCACAGGACAGTCGCTACACCTTC.

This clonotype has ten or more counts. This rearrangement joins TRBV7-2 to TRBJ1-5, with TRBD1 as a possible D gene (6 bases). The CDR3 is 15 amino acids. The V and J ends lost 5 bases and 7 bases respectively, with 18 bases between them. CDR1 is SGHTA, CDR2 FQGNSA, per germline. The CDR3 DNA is TGTGCCAGCAGCCCTGGACTCGGGGGCGGACAGCCCCAGCATTTT. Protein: CASSPGLGGGQPQHF.

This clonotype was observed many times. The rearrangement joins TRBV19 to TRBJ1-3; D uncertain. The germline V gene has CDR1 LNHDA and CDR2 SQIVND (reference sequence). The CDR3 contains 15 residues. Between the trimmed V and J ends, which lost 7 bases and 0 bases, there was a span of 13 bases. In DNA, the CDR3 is TGTGCCAGTACCGAGGACGTCAACTCTGGAAACACCATATATTTT. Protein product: CASTEDVNSGNTIYF.

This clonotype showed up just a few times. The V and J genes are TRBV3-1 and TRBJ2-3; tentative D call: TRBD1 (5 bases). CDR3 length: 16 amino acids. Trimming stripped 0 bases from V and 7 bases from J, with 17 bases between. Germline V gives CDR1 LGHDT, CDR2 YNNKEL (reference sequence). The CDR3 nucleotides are TGTGCCAGCAGCCAAGATCTCCCAGGGATGAGGAATACGCAGTATTTT. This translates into CASSQDLPGMRNTQYF.

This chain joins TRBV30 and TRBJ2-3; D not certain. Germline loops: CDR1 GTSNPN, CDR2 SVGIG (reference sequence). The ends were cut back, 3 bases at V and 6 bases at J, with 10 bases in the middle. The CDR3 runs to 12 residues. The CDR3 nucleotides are TGTGCCTGGAGGGACCGAGCGGATACGCAGTATTTT. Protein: CAWRDRADTQYF.

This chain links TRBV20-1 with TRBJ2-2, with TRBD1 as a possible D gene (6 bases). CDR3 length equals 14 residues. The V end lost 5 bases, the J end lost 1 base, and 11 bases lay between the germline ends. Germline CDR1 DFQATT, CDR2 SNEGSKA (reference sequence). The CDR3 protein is CSAPPTGNTGELFF. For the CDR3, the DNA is TGCAGTGCTCCCCCGACAGGGAACACCGGGGAGCTGTTTTTT.

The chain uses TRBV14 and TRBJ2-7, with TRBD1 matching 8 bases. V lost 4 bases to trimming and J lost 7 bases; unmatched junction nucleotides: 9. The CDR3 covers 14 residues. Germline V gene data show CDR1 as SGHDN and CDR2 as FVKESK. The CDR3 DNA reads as TGTGCCAGCAGCCTCGCCCAGGGGGCTTGGGAGCAGTACTTC. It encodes CASSLAQGAWEQYF.

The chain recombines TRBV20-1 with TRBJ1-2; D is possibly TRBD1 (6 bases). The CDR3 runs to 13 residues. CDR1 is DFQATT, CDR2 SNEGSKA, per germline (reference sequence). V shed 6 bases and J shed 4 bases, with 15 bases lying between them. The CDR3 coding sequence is TGCAGTGCCCTCTTTGGACAGACCTATGGCTACACCTTC. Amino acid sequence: CSALFGQTYGYTF.

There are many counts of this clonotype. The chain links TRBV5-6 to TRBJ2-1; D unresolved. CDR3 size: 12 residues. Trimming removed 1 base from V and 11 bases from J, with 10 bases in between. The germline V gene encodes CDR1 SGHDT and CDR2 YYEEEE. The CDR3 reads CASSLRLVQQFF. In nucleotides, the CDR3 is TGTGCCAGCAGCTTGCGGCTAGTCCAGCAGTTCTTC.

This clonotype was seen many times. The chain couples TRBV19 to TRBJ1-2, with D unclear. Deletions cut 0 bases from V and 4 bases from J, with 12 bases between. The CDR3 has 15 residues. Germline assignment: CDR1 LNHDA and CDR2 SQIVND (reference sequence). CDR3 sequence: CASSIEDGAPYGYTF. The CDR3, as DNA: TGTGCCAGTAGTATAGAAGACGGAGCCCCCTATGGCTACACCTTC.

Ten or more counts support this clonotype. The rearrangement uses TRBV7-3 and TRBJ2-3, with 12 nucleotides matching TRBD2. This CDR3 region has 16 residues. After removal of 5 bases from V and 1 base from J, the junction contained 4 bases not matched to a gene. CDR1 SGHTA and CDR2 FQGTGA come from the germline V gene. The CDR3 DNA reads TGTGCCAGCAGCACCGGGACTAGCGGGCGCACAGATACGCAGTATTTT. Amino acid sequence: CASSTGTSGRTDTQYF. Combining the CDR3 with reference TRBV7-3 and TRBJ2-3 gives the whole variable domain GAGVSQTPSNKVTEKGKYVELRCDPISGHTALYWYRQSLGQGPEFLIYFQGTGAADDSGLPNDRFFAVRPEGSVSTLKIQRTERGDSAVYLCASSTGTSGRTDTQYFGPGTRLTVL.

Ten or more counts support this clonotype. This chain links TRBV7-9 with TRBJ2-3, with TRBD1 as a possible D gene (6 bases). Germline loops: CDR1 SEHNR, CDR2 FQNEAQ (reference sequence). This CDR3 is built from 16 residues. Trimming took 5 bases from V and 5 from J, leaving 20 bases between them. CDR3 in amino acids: CASSVGENRARDTQYF. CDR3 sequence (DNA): TGTGCCAGCAGCGTAGGCGAGAACAGGGCCCGAGATACGCAGTATTTT. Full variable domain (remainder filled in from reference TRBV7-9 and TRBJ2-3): DTGVSQNPRHKITKRGQNVTFRCDPISEHNRLYWYRQTLGQGPEFLTYFQNEAQLEKSRLLSDRFSAERPKGSFSTLEIQRTEQGDSAMYLCASSVGENRARDTQYFGPGTRLTVL.

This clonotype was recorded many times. For the CDR3, the DNA is TGTGCCAGCAGCTCCCGGACGCGATCTAGCACAGATACGCAGTATTTT. Residues: CASSSRTRSSTDTQYF. The chain carries TRBV7-2 and TRBJ2-3; D gene uncertain. Between the trimmed V and J ends, which lost 4 bases and 0 bases, there was a span of 14 bases. Germline assignment: CDR1 SGHTA and CDR2 FQGNSA. The CDR3 is made up of 16 amino acids.